The 25 T cell receptor beta chains given below trace back to one sample, sequenced in a study of blood T cell repertoires in COVID-19 (dated by TCRdb to 2018 to 2020). The library was made by the immunoSEQ multiplex PCR assay. Not all clones reach the TCRdb copy of this immuneACCESS table, which keeps in-frame sequences only. Checked studies attribute under half of the gap to unresolved V genes and leave the rest unexplained. In this sample the table shows approximately 140,000 clones, almost 85% of which occur a single time. Together, the top ten hold around 3.2% of the sample. Material: PBMCs or T cells enriched from blood (not recorded which). Source of these receptors: a woman aged 45-65 years with acute COVID-19.

V and J are TRBV5-1 and TRBJ2-1; 10 bases are a match to TRBD2. The CDR3 sequence is 18 residues long. With 4 bases clipped from V and 0 bases from J, the junction kept 10 bases outside the gene matches. CDR1 and CDR2 from the germline V gene are SGHRS and YFSETQ. CDR3 DNA: TGCGCCAGCAGCAGCGGGACTAGCGTATACAGCTCCTACAATGAGCAGTTCTTC. This codes for CASSSGTSVYSSYNEQFF.

V and J are TRBV12-3 or TRBV12-4 and TRBJ1-5; D gene ambiguous. CDR3 size: 13 residues. V was shortened by 3 bases and J by 6 bases, with 9 bases between the two germline ends. The CDR3 sequence is CASSLAALQPQHF. Written as DNA, the CDR3 is TGTGCCAGCAGTTTGGCGGCCCTTCAGCCCCAGCATTTT.

The J gene is TRBJ2-1, the V gene TRBV9; possibly TRBD2 for D (5 bases). CDR1 and CDR2 from the germline V gene are SGDLS and YYNGEE. This CDR3 region has 14 residues. V was pared by 3 bases and J by 8 bases, with 15 bases between. CDR3 amino acids: CASSEEADLDEQFF. The CDR3 bases are TGTGCCAGCAGCGAGGAGGCTGACCTCGATGAGCAGTTCTTC.

V is TRBV5-4 and J is TRBJ2-1; 7 bases match TRBD2. CDR3 length: 16 amino acids. After removal of 5 bases from V and 6 bases from J, the junction contained 14 bases not matched to a gene. CDR1 SGHNT and CDR2 YYREEE come from the germline V gene (reference sequence). The CDR3 here is CASRPGREGSLNEQFF. CDR3 coding DNA: TGTGCCAGCAGACCTGGTAGGGAGGGTTCCCTCAATGAGCAGTTCTTC.

The V and J genes are TRBV19 and TRBJ2-3; 9 bases align to TRBD2. With V trimmed by 3 bases and J by 4 bases, 8 bases remained unmatched. The V gene's germline CDR1 is LNHDA and CDR2 SQIVND (reference sequence). This CDR3 contains 16 residues. Written as DNA, the CDR3 is TGTGCCAGTAGTATCCTTGCGGGAGGGCCATCAGATACGCAGTATTTT. Amino acid sequence: CASSILAGGPSDTQYF.

The genes are TRBV11-2 and TRBJ2-5; a weak D match, TRBD1 (5 bases). The V end lost 1 base, the J end lost 9 bases, and 9 bases lay between the germline ends. The CDR3 is 12 amino acids. Germline V gives CDR1 SGHAT, CDR2 FQNNGV. The CDR3 loop is CASSLGGAAQYF. The CDR3 nucleotides read TGTGCCAGCAGCTTAGGTGGGGCGGCCCAGTACTTC.

The CDR3 loop is CASSPQGILVKNIQYF. CDR3 nucleotides: TGTGCCAGCAGCCCCCAGGGTATCCTTGTCAAAAACATTCAGTACTTC. V and J are TRBV7-9 and TRBJ2-4; TRBD1 is a possible D gene (5 bases). The germline gives CDR1 SEHNR, CDR2 FQNEAQ (reference sequence). The CDR3 contains 16 residues. The V gene lost 5 bases and the J gene lost 3 bases, with 17 bases spanning the gap.

This clone was observed once. This sequence joins TRBV19 and TRBJ2-3; D possibly corresponds to TRBD2 (7 bases). The V gene's germline CDR1 is LNHDA and CDR2 SQIVND (reference sequence). Trimming removed 5 bases at V and 4 bases at J, with 13 bases between. The CDR3 covers 14 residues. CDR3 sequence: CASSPTGLADTQYF. CDR3 nucleotides: TGTGCCAGTAGTCCGACAGGACTAGCAGATACGCAGTATTTT. The full variable domain, rest sourced from reference TRBV19 and TRBJ2-3, is DGGITQSPKYLFRKEGQNVTLSCEQNLNHDAMYWYRQDPGQGLRLIYYSQIVNDFQKGDIAEGYSVSREKKESFPLTVTSAQKNPTAFYLCASSPTGLADTQYFGPGTRLTVL.

This sequence joins TRBV29-1 and TRBJ1-1, with TRBD1 as a possible D gene (5 bases). The germline V gene encodes CDR1 SQVTM and CDR2 ANQGSEA. The ends were cut back, 8 bases at V and 1 base at J, with 20 bases in the middle. The CDR3 consists of 15 residues. CDR3 region: CSIEVQGRGNTEAFF. CDR3 DNA: TGCAGCATCGAAGTCCAGGGAAGGGGGAACACTGAAGCTTTCTTT.

This chain links TRBV28 with TRBJ1-1, with 10 bases aligning to TRBD1. From germline, CDR1 is MDHEN and CDR2 SYDVKM. Trimming at V came to 8 bases and at J to 3 bases, leaving 9 bases not matched to a gene. There are 15 residues in the CDR3. CDR3 coding DNA: TGTGCCAGCGGGACAGGGGAGTTTCTGGACACTGAAGCTTTCTTT. Translating gives CASGTGEFLDTEAFF.

J is TRBJ2-1 and V is TRBV10-3; D is perhaps TRBD2 (5 bases). Germline CDR1 reads ENHRY; CDR2 reads SYGVKD. CDR3 length: 16 residues. V was shortened by 6 bases and J by 0 bases, with 15 bases between the two germline ends. As DNA, the CDR3 is TGTGCCATCAGCTCGGGATCTCACAGCTCCTACAATGAGCAGTTCTTC. Its protein is CAISSGSHSSYNEQFF.

This chain uses TRBV6-2 or TRBV6-3 with TRBJ1-1, with a weak D call TRBD1 (6 bases). There are 14 residues in the CDR3. The V end lost 5 bases, the J end lost 8 bases, and 18 bases lay between the germline ends. Germline V lookup: CDR1 MNHEY, CDR2 SVGEGT. CDR3 nucleotides: TGTGCCAGCAGTATTGCAGGGGTGAGCGGAGAAGCTTTCTTT. Translation gives CASSIAGVSGEAFF.

The chain combines TRBV11-3 with TRBJ2-5, with D maybe TRBD1 (7 bases). Germline CDR1 reads SGHNT; CDR2 reads YENEEA. V was pared by 5 bases and J by 5 bases, with 21 bases between. The CDR3 extends over 16 amino acids. The CDR3 bases are TGTGCCAGCAGCACCACAGGGGCGGCGGGGTGGGAGACCCAGTACTTC. Amino acid sequence: CASSTTGAAGWETQYF. The full variable domain, rest sourced from reference TRBV11-3 and TRBJ2-5, is EAGVVQSPRYKIIEKKQPVAFWCNPISGHNTLYWYLQNLGQGPELLIRYENEEAVDDSQLPKDRFSAERLKGVDSTLKIQPAELGDSAVYLCASSTTGAAGWETQYFGPGTRLLVL.

The chain recombines TRBV28 with TRBJ1-2; TRBD1 agrees at 11 bases. Per germline, CDR1 MDHEN and CDR2 SYDVKM. CDR3 length: 14 amino acids. Trimming removed 2 bases from V and 6 bases from J; junction bases left unmatched: 2. The CDR3 is CASSLEGQGDGYTF. In nucleotides, the CDR3 is TGTGCCAGCAGTTTAGAGGGACAGGGGGATGGCTACACCTTC.

Details on this clone: This sample also contains other DNA sequences that code for the same CDR3. The V and J genes are TRBV18 and TRBJ2-5, with 8 bases fitting TRBD2. V lost 6 bases to trimming and J lost 3 bases; unmatched junction nucleotides: 3. In germline, CDR1 is KGHSH, CDR2 LQKENI. The CDR3 loop spans 13 amino acids. CDR3 loop: CASSPGLEETQYF. CDR3 sequence (DNA): TGTGCCAGCTCTCCGGGACTAGAAGAGACCCAGTACTTC.

This clone was seen more than once but under ten times. This chain links TRBV12-5 with TRBJ2-2; D is possibly TRBD1 (5 bases). The V end lost 7 bases, the J end lost 5 bases, and 14 bases lay between the germline ends. The CDR3 length is 14 residues. Germline lookup yields CDR1 LGHNT and CDR2 FRNRAP. The CDR3 loop is CASVAPHRTGELFF. DNA for the CDR3: TGTGCTAGTGTTGCCCCGCACAGGACCGGGGAGCTGTTTTTT.

The CDR3 protein is CASSELRGSEQYF. CDR3 DNA sequence: TGTGCCAGCAGTGAACTCAGGGGATCCGAGCAGTACTTC. This chain connects TRBV2 to TRBJ2-7, with D perhaps matching TRBD1 (6 bases). Trimming took 2 bases from V and 6 from J, leaving 11 bases between them. The CDR3 is 13 residues long. From germline, CDR1 is SNHLY and CDR2 FYNNEI. Full variable domain (remainder filled in from reference TRBV2 and TRBJ2-7): EPEVTQTPSHQVTQMGQEVILRCVPISNHLYFYWYRQILGQKVEFLVSFYNNEISEKSEIFDDQFSVERPDGSNFTLKIRSTKLEDSAMYFCASSELRGSEQYFGPGTRLTVT.

This clone was counted a single time. CDR3 DNA: TGCGCCAGCAGCGACGGACAGGGGACCTCTGGGGCCAACGTCCTGACTTTC. Translating gives CASSDGQGTSGANVLTF. The rearrangement uses TRBV5-1 and TRBJ2-6, with 9 bases matching TRBD1. The V segment lost 4 bases and the J segment 0 bases; nucleotides outside the gene matches: 5. CDR3 size: 17 residues. Germline V CDR1 and CDR2: SGHRS, YFSETQ.

V usage is TRBV7-3 and J usage is TRBJ2-1, with D possibly TRBD2 on 5 matching bases. V shed 5 bases and J shed 5 bases, with 16 bases lying between them. This CDR3 is 15 amino acids long. The germline V gene has CDR1 SGHTA and CDR2 FQGTGA. This CDR3 reads CASSALSAGHNEQFF. Here the CDR3 DNA reads TGTGCCAGCAGCGCCCTTAGTGCGGGCCACAATGAGCAGTTCTTC.

The DNA of the CDR3 is TGTGCCAGCAGCCCCGGGACTGCGAACACCGGGGAGCTGTTTTTT. It codes for CASSPGTANTGELFF. V usage is TRBV6-6 and J usage is TRBJ2-2, with D perhaps matching TRBD2 (6 bases). CDR1 is MNHNY, CDR2 SVGAGI, per germline (reference sequence). The V end was cut by 6 bases, the J end by 0 bases, with 11 bases between. This CDR3 has 15 amino acids.

This chain connects TRBV29-1 to TRBJ2-7; a possible D gene is TRBD2 (6 bases). The ends were cut back, 4 bases at V and 6 bases at J, with 22 bases in the middle. In germline, CDR1 is SQVTM, CDR2 ANQGSEA. The CDR3 has 15 amino acids. This CDR3 is CSVVKARAPGGEQYF. The CDR3 nucleotides are TGCAGCGTTGTAAAGGCCAGGGCTCCCGGGGGCGAGCAGTACTTC.

CDR3 region: CASSPTRGRGVSYEQYF. In nucleotides, the CDR3 is TGTGCCAGCAGCCCCACACGGGGTCGGGGGGTCTCCTACGAGCAGTACTTC. The chain is built from TRBV7-2 and TRBJ2-7; 7 positions agree with TRBD2. Germline V CDR1 and CDR2: SGHTA, FQGNSA. Trimming at V came to 5 bases and at J to 0 bases, leaving 13 bases not matched to a gene. CDR3 length: 17 amino acids.

The V call is TRBV5-1, the J call TRBJ2-7; 11 positions match TRBD1. The CDR3 totals 15 residues. The germline CDR1 and CDR2 sequences are SGHRS and YFSETQ. J gave up 2 bases and V 4 bases, and 5 bases lay outside the gene matches. The CDR3 sequence: CASSQPGQGAYEQYF. The DNA for the CDR3 is TGCGCCAGCAGCCAGCCGGGACAGGGGGCCTACGAGCAGTACTTC.

The CDR3, as DNA: TGCAGTGCTAGTGGACAGGGATCTGAAGCTTTCTTT. Amino acids: CSASGQGSEAFF. The genes are TRBV20-1 and TRBJ1-1, with 8 bases that match TRBD1. Germline CDR1 and CDR2: DFQATT and SNEGSKA (reference sequence). CDR3 length: 12 amino acids. V dropped 3 bases and J dropped 6; count of bases not matched to a gene: 3.

CDR3 protein: CASSPPAGTSGSRVQYF. The CDR3 DNA reads TGTGCCAGCAGTCCTCCTGCCGGGACTAGCGGGAGTCGGGTGCAGTACTTC. The rearrangement links TRBV4-2 to TRBJ2-7; 14 positions match TRBD2. Unmatched junction bases numbered 16, after V lost 6 bases and J lost 9 bases. This CDR3 region has 17 residues. CDR1 is LGHNA and CDR2 is YNFKEQ in the germline V gene.